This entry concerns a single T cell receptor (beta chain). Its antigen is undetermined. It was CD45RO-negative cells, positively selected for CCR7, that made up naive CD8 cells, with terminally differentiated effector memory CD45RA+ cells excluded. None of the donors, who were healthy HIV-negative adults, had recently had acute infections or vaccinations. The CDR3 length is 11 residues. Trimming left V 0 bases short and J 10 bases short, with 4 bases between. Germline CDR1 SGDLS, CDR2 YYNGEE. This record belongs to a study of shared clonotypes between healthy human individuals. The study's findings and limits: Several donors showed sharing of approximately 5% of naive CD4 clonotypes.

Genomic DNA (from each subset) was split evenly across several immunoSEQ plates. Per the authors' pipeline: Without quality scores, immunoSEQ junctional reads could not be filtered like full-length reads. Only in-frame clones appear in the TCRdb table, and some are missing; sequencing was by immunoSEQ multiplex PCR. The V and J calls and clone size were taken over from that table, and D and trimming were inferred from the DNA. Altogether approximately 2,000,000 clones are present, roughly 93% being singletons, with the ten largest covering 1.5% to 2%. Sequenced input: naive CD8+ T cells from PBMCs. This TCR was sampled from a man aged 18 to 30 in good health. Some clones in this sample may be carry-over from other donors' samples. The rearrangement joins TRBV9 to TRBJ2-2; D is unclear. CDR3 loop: CASSVGEELFF. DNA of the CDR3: TGTGCCAGCAGCGTAGGTGAGGAGCTGTTTTTT.